These 4 T cell receptor beta chains originate from one sample sequenced in a study of CD8 T cells in ankylosing spondylitis (dated by TCRdb to about 2017). The library was generated by 5' RACE. The listed sequencing device is Illumina HiSeq 2500. TCRdb cleaned the public reads at Q25 with fastp, built clones with MiXCR and kept in-frame beta chains. Merged by CDR3 protein, the rows form single entries marked with the most common genes and DNA. The sample table holds tens of thousands of distinct CDR3 sequences, of which 4% were seen once. Of the sample, 3% to 4% falls within the top ten clones. Sequencing was done on a sample of blood, either unsorted or a sorted T cell fraction (not recorded which). Source of these receptors: a female donor with ankylosing spondylitis or in good health (not recorded which).

Here the CDR3 reads CASSGGTGFYGYTF. CDR3 coding DNA: TGTGCCAGCAGTGGAGGGACAGGGTTCTATGGCTACACCTTC. The chain is built from TRBV9 and TRBJ1-2, with 9 bases identical to TRBD1. The CDR3 loop spans 14 amino acids. V lost 5 bases, J lost 4 bases, and 6 bases stayed unmatched. Looked up from germline, CDR1 is SGDLS and CDR2 is YYNGEE. Supplemented by reference TRBV9 and TRBJ1-2, the full variable domain reads DSGVTQTPKHLITATGQRVTLRCSPRSGDLSVYWYQQSLDQGLQFLIQYYNGEERAKGNILERFSAQQFPDLHSELNLSSLELGDSALYFCASSGGTGFYGYTFGSGTRLTVV.

This clonotype appeared many times. J is TRBJ2-5 and V is TRBV9; D might be TRBD1 or TRBD2, each matching 5 bases. The CDR3 spans 14 residues. Germline V gene lookup returns CDR1 SGDLS and CDR2 YYNGEE. V was pared by 3 bases and J by 1 base, with 10 bases between. The CDR3 sequence is CASSASGTQETQYF. DNA for the CDR3: TGTGCCAGCAGCGCCTCGGGGACCCAAGAGACCCAGTACTTC.

Many counts were recorded for this clonotype. This chain links TRBV9 with TRBJ2-2; the match to TRBD2 covers 13 bases. After removal of 3 bases from V and 4 bases from J, the junction contained 3 bases not matched to a gene. Germline V lookup: CDR1 SGDLS, CDR2 YYNGEE. The CDR3 loop spans 16 amino acids. Written as DNA, the CDR3 is TGTGCCAGCAGCGCCCGACTAGCGGGGGGCACCGGGGAGCTGTTTTTT. Protein product: CASSARLAGGTGELFF.

This clonotype occurred many times. V is TRBV9 and J is TRBJ2-3, with 7 bases that match TRBD2. The junction had 10 bases not matched to a gene; V was cut back by 3 bases and J by 6 bases. The CDR3 is made up of 15 amino acids. Germline V CDR1 and CDR2: SGDLS, YYNGEE. The CDR3 loop is CASSAFGLAVDTQYF. CDR3 DNA sequence: TGTGCCAGCAGCGCGTTTGGGCTAGCGGTCGATACGCAGTATTTT.